The T cell receptor (beta chain) described here comes from a study of CD8+ T cells in alopecia areata. On the study more broadly: Percentage of affected scalp area was the basis on which treated patients' severity was scored.

CDR3 length equals 14 residues. Germline CDR1 is MGHRA and CDR2 is YSYEKL. V was trimmed by 0 bases and J by 1 base, leaving 6 bases between them. Treatment of the sample: oral pan-JAK inhibitor, 5-10 mg twice daily. Obtained from alopecia areata patients were lesional scalp punch biopsies along with peripheral blood. In each case, RNA was isolated and then reverse transcribed into cDNA as the sequencing template. The method was immunoSEQ multiplex PCR; TCRdb's version includes in-frame clones alone and lacks a portion of them. Among some 110,000 clones listed, less than 75% were seen once. General study findings and limits: Affected lesional scalp, above all in alopecia totalis/universalis, was more clonal than normal scalp. In scalp, tofacitinib significantly decreased clonality and expanded CD8+ clones among the top 100.

Of note for this clone: Its antigen is currently unknown.

Sequences were derived from CD8+ T cells sorted from blood, sampled at week 24, from a patient treated with tofacitinib. The chain uses TRBV4-1 and TRBJ1-1; D not certain. This receptor was taken from a human donor with alopecia areata. CDR3 nucleotides: TGCGCCAGCAGCCAAGATCGACGGAACACTGAAGCTTTCTTT. This encodes CASSQDRRNTEAFF.